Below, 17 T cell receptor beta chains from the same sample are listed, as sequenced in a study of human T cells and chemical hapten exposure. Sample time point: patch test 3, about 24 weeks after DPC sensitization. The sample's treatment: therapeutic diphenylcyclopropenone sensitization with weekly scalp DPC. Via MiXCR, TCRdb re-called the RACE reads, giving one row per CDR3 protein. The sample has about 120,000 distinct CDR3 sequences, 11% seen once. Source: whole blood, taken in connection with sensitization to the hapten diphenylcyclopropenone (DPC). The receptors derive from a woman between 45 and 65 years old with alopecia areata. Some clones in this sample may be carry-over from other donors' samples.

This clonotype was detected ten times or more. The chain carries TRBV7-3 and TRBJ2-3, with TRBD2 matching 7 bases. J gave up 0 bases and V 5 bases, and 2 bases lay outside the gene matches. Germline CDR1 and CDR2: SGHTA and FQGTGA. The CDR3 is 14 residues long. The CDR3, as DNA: TGTGCCAGCAGCCCGGGGGGAAGCACAGATACGCAGTATTTT. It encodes CASSPGGSTDTQYF.

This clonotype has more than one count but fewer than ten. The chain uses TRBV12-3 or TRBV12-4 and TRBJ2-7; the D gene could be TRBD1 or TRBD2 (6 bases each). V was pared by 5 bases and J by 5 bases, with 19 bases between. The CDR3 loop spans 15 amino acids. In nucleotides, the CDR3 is TGTGCCAGCAGTGGAGGGGGGAGCCTTCGAGACGAGCAGTACTTC. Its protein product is CASSGGGSLRDEQYF.

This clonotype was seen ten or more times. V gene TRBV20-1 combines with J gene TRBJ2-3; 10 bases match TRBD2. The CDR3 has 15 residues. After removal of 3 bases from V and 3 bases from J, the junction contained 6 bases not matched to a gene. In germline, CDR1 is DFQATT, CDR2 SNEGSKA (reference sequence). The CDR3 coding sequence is TGCAGTGCTAGCCCCCTAGCGGGGGATACAGATACGCAGTATTTT. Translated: CSASPLAGDTDTQYF.

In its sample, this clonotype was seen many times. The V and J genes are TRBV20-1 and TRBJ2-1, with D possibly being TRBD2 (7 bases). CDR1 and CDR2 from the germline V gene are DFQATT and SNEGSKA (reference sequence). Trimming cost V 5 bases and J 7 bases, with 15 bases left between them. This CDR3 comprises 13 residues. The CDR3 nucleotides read TGCAGTGCTGAAAGGGGGGGCCGGAATGAGCAGTTCTTC. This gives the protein CSAERGGRNEQFF.

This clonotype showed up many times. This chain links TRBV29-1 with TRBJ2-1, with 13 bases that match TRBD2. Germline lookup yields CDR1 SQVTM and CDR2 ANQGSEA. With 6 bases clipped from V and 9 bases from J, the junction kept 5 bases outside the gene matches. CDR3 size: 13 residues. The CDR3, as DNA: TGCAGCGTACTAGCGGGAGGGCCCAGTGAGCAGTTCTTC. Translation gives CSVLAGGPSEQFF.

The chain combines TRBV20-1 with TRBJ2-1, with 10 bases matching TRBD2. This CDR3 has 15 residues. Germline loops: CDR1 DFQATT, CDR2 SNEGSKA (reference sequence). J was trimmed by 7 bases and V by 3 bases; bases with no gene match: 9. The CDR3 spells CSARIRRAGGNEQFF. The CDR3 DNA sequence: TGCAGTGCTAGGATCCGACGAGCGGGGGGGAATGAGCAGTTCTTC.

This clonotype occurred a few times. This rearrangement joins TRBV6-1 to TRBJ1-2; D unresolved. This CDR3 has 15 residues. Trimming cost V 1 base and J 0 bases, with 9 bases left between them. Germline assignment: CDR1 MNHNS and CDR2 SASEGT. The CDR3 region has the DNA TGTGCCAGCAGTGAAGGGGCCAGGTCTAACTATGGCTACACCTTC. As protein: CASSEGARSNYGYTF.

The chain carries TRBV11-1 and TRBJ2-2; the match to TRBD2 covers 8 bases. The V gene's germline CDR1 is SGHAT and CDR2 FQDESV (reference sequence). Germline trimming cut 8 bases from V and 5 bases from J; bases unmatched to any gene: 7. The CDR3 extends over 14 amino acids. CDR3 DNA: TGTGCCAGCTCGCGGGGGGTCGGAACCGGGGAGCTGTTTTTT. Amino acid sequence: CASSRGVGTGELFF.

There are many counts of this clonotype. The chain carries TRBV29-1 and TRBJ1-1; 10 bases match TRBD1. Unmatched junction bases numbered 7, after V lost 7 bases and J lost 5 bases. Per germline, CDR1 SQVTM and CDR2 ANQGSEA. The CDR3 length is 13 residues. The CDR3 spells CSGGQGEGTEAFF. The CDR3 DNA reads TGCAGCGGCGGACAGGGGGAAGGGACTGAAGCTTTCTTT.

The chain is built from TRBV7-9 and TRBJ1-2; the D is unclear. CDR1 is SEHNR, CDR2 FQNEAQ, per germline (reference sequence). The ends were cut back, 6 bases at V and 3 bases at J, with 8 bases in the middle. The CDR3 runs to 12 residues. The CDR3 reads CASSDEDYGYTF. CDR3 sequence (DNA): TGTGCCAGCAGTGATGAAGACTATGGCTACACCTTC.

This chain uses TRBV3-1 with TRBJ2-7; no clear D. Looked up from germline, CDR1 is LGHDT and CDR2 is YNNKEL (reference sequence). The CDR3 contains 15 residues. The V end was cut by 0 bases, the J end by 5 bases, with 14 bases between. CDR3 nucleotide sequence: TGTGCCAGCAGCCAAGAAGGACGGCCCCTAAACGAGCAGTACTTC. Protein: CASSQEGRPLNEQYF.

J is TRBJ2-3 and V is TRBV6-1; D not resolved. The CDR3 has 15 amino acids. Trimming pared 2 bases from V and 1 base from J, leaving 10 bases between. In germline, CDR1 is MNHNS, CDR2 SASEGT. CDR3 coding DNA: TGTGCCAGCAGTGAACCGGGTGAGCGCACAGATACGCAGTATTTT. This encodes CASSEPGERTDTQYF.

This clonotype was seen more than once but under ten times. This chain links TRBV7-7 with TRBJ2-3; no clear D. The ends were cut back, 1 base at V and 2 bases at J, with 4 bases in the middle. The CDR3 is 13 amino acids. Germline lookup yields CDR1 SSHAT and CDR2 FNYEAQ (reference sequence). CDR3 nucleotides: TGTGCCAGCAGCTTAGACTACACAGATACGCAGTATTTT. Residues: CASSLDYTDTQYF.

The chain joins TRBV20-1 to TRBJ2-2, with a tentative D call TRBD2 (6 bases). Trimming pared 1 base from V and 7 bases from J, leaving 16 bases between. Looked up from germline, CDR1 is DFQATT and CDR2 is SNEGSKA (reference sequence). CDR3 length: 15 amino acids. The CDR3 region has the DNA TGCAGTGCTAGAGCTCCGGGACGGGGAGGCGGGGAGCTGTTTTTT. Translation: CSARAPGRGGGELFF.

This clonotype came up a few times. This CDR3 is CANQMGLEAFF. The CDR3 region has the DNA TGTGCCAACCAGATGGGGCTTGAAGCTTTCTTT. The chain joins TRBV2 to TRBJ1-1; tentatively, D is TRBD1 (5 bases). This CDR3 spans 11 amino acids. CDR1 is SNHLY and CDR2 is FYNNEI in the germline V gene. V lost 10 bases to trimming and J lost 7 bases, with 13 bases between them.

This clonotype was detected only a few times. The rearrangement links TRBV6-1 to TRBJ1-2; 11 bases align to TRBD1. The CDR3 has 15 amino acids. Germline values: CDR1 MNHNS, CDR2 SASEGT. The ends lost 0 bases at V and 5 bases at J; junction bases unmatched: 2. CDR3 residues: CASSEAGQGAYGYTF. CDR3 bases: TGTGCCAGCAGTGAAGCCGGACAGGGGGCATATGGCTACACCTTC.

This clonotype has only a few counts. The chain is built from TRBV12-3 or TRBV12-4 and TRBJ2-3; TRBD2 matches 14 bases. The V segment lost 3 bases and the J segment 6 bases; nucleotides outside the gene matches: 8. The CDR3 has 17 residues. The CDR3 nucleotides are TGTGCCAGCAGTTTCCTGGGACTAGCGGGGGATGGGGATACGCAGTATTTT. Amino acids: CASSFLGLAGDGDTQYF.